The rows below give T cell receptor beta chains drawn from one sample of a study of PD-L1 blockade in urothelial cancer. Measured with immunoSEQ multiplex PCR; TCRdb has only the in-frame clones, and not every one. The table shows around 25,000 clones, with 70% to 90% occurring only once. The sequenced sample was PBMCs, obtained around atezolizumab (anti-PD-L1) treatment. The receptors stem from a man between 50 and 59 years old with urothelial cancer. CDR3s include the opening cysteine and the closing phenylalanine or tryptophan. Fields, in order: CDR3 protein, CDR3 DNA, J gene, clone size, V gene, D gene. D genes are given only for firm matches. Size is stated for part of the rows, as once, few or many counts, or as a class when the clone is expanded.

CDR3: CASSLHTDRGKSVFF
DNA: TGTGCCAGCAGCCTGCATACAGATCGAGGGAAGAGTGTGTTCTTC
J: TRBJ2-1
size: once
V: TRBV5-5
D: -

CDR3: CASSPNRGPYEQYF
DNA: TGTGCCAGCAGTCCGAACAGGGGACCCTACGAGCAGTACTTC
J: TRBJ2-7
size: -
V: TRBV11-2
D: TRBD1

CDR3: CASRGLANLYNEQFF
DNA: TGTGCCAGCAGGGGTTTAGCGAACCTTTACAATGAGCAGTTCTTC
J: TRBJ2-1
size: -
V: TRBV6-1
D: -

CDR3: CASSLAQGQTYEQYF
DNA: TGTGCCAGCAGTTTAGCCCAGGGGCAGACCTACGAGCAGTACTTC
J: TRBJ2-7
size: -
V: TRBV27
D: -

CDR3: CAALGVGVLFF
DNA: TGTGCCGCCCTCGGTGTGGGAGTACTGTTTTTT
J: TRBJ1-4
size: once
V: TRBV30
D: -

CDR3: CASRETGQNNEQFF
DNA: TGTGCCAGCAGGGAGACAGGGCAGAACAATGAGCAGTTCTTC
J: TRBJ2-1
size: -
V: TRBV6-5
D: TRBD1

CDR3: CASSLSGGGNTIYF
DNA: TGTGCCAGCAGTTTATCGGGGGGTGGAAACACCATATATTTT
J: TRBJ1-3
size: -
V: TRBV27
D: -

CDR3: CASSRLGTGASTDTQYF
DNA: TGTGCCAGCAGCCGCCTCGGGACAGGGGCTAGCACAGATACGCAGTATTTT
J: TRBJ2-3
size: -
V: TRBV27
D: TRBD1

CDR3: CASSSWGPAGETQYF
DNA: TGTGCCAGCAGCTCATGGGGACCCGCGGGGGAGACCCAGTACTTC
J: TRBJ2-5
size: few
V: TRBV5-6
D: -

CDR3: CATSRDGAGGTDTQYF
DNA: TGTGCCACCAGCAGAGATGGGGCAGGGGGCACAGATACGCAGTATTTT
J: TRBJ2-3
size: -
V: TRBV15
D: -

CDR3: CASSQGPSSGETQYF
DNA: TGTGCCAGCAGTCAAGGGCCCTCCTCGGGGGAGACCCAGTACTTC
J: TRBJ2-5
size: -
V: TRBV11-3
D: -

CDR3: CASSLGGPRGGTQYF
DNA: TGTGCCAGCAGCTTAGGCGGACCGAGGGGGGGGACCCAGTACTTC
J: TRBJ2-5
size: -
V: TRBV7-6
D: -

CDR3: CASSELAGGPETQYF
DNA: TGTGCCAGCAGTGAGCTAGCGGGAGGGCCAGAGACCCAGTACTTC
J: TRBJ2-5
size: -
V: TRBV6-1
D: TRBD2

CDR3: CASSQLGTGRYEQYF
DNA: TGCGCCAGCAGCCAACTTGGGACAGGGCGCTACGAGCAGTACTTC
J: TRBJ2-7
size: -
V: TRBV4-1
D: TRBD1

CDR3: CASSSSSGDNEQFF
DNA: TGTGCCAGCAGTAGCTCCTCAGGGGACAATGAGCAGTTCTTC
J: TRBJ2-1
size: -
V: TRBV6-5
D: -

CDR3: CASSYHTGSRRIGYTF
DNA: TGTGCCAGCAGTTACCATACAGGGAGCAGGCGGATCGGCTACACCTTC
J: TRBJ1-2
size: -
V: TRBV6-5
D: -

CDR3: CAWSVELAGVPPRDTQYF
DNA: TGTGCCTGGAGTGTAGAACTAGCGGGGGTCCCCCCACGAGATACGCAGTATTTT
J: TRBJ2-3
size: -
V: TRBV30
D: TRBD2

CDR3: CASSQLWDLTGRYGYTF
DNA: TGTGCCAGCAGCCAACTTTGGGATTTAACAGGGAGATATGGCTACACCTTC
J: TRBJ1-2
size: -
V: TRBV9
D: -

CDR3: CASSSGPSYEQYF
DNA: TGTGCCAGCAGTTCTGGGCCTTCCTACGAGCAGTACTTC
J: TRBJ2-7
size: -
V: TRBV7-2
D: -

CDR3: CASSPQGAGEKLFF
DNA: TGTGCCAGCAGCCCACAGGGGGCGGGGGAAAAACTGTTTTTT
J: TRBJ1-4
size: -
V: TRBV7-6
D: TRBD1

CDR3: CASSFHREYSSYEQYF
DNA: TGTGCCAGCAGCTTCCACAGGGAGTATAGCTCCTACGAGCAGTACTTC
J: TRBJ2-7
size: -
V: TRBV7-2
D: -

CDR3: CASTERGRGYEQYF
DNA: TGTGCCAGCACCGAGCGCGGGAGAGGGTACGAGCAGTACTTC
J: TRBJ2-7
size: once
V: TRBV27
D: TRBD2

CDR3: CAWSVQGGETQYF
DNA: TGTGCCTGGAGTGTACAGGGGGGGGAGACCCAGTACTTC
J: TRBJ2-5
size: -
V: TRBV30
D: -

CDR3: CATHSRDRVSTGELFF
DNA: TGCGCCACGCATAGCCGGGACAGGGTGAGCACCGGGGAGCTGTTTTTT
J: TRBJ2-2
size: -
V: TRBV4-1
D: TRBD1

CDR3: CASSEGTLGNSPLHF
DNA: TGTGCCAGCAGTGAAGGGACTTTGGGGAATTCACCCCTCCACTTT
J: TRBJ1-6
size: -
V: TRBV2
D: -

CDR3: CASSVQANTGELFF
DNA: TGTGCCAGCAGTGTACAGGCGAACACCGGGGAGCTGTTTTTT
J: TRBJ2-2
size: -
V: TRBV6-4
D: -

CDR3: CASSLLAASYNEQFF
DNA: TGTGCCAGCAGCTTGCTAGCTGCTTCCTACAATGAGCAGTTCTTC
J: TRBJ2-1
size: -
V: TRBV5-5
D: -

CDR3: CASSSTGPTAYNEQFF
DNA: TGTGCCAGCAGTTCGACCGGGCCGACAGCTTACAATGAGCAGTTCTTC
J: TRBJ2-1
size: few
V: TRBV6-5
D: -

CDR3: CASSRQTGAQNYGYTF
DNA: TGTGCCAGCAGCAGACAAACAGGCGCTCAAAACTATGGCTACACCTTC
J: TRBJ1-2
size: few
V: TRBV2
D: -

CDR3: CASSIQGADIQYF
DNA: TGTGCCAGCAGTATACAGGGGGCCGACATTCAGTACTTC
J: TRBJ2-4
size: -
V: TRBV6-6
D: TRBD1

CDR3: CASSQEGTGGWYEQYF
DNA: TGCGCCAGCAGCCAAGAGGGCACGGGAGGGTGGTACGAGCAGTACTTC
J: TRBJ2-7
size: -
V: TRBV4-3
D: TRBD2

CDR3: CASSPGYSPLHF
DNA: TGTGCCAGCAGCCCAGGGTATTCACCCCTCCACTTT
J: TRBJ1-6
size: -
V: TRBV11-2
D: -

CDR3: CASSESENNSPLHF
DNA: TGCGCCAGCAGTGAGTCAGAGAATAATTCACCCCTCCACTTT
J: TRBJ1-6
size: -
V: TRBV10-2
D: -

CDR3: CATRGSSYEQYF
DNA: TGTGCCACAAGGGGATCGTCCTACGAGCAGTACTTC
J: TRBJ2-7
size: -
V: TRBV15
D: -

CDR3: CASSSARWAGGEDTQYF
DNA: TGTGCCAGCAGTTCCGCTCGCTGGGCGGGAGGGGAAGATACGCAGTATTTT
J: TRBJ2-3
size: -
V: TRBV28
D: TRBD2

CDR3: CASSLALIYEQFF
DNA: TGTGCCAGCAGCTTGGCCCTAATCTATGAGCAGTTCTTC
J: TRBJ2-1
size: -
V: TRBV5-6
D: -

CDR3: CASSQEGRGLTNTGELFF
DNA: TGCGCCAGCAGCCAAGAAGGTCGAGGACTTACGAACACCGGGGAGCTGTTTTTT
J: TRBJ2-2
size: -
V: TRBV4-3
D: -

CDR3: CASSLDRDTGELFF
DNA: TGTGCCAGCAGTTTGGACAGGGACACCGGGGAGCTGTTTTTT
J: TRBJ2-2
size: -
V: TRBV6-1
D: TRBD1

CDR3: CASSLDVTSRQTQYF
DNA: TGTGCCAGCAGCTTGGACGTGACTAGCAGGCAGACCCAGTACTTC
J: TRBJ2-5
size: -
V: TRBV5-4
D: TRBD2

CDR3: CASSLGTTQETQYF
DNA: TGTGCCAGCAGCTTGGGGACTACCCAAGAGACCCAGTACTTC
J: TRBJ2-5
size: -
V: TRBV5-8
D: -

CDR3: CASSLAAGGTGELFF
DNA: TGCGCCAGCAGCTTGGCGGCAGGGGGTACCGGGGAGCTGTTTTTT
J: TRBJ2-2
size: -
V: TRBV5-1
D: TRBD1

CDR3: CATSRGELARTDTQYF
DNA: TGTGCCACCAGCAGAGGTGAACTAGCTAGGACAGATACGCAGTATTTT
J: TRBJ2-3
size: once
V: TRBV15
D: -

CDR3: CASLRQGVFGGELFF
DNA: TGTGCCAGCCTTCGACAGGGGGTATTTGGCGGGGAGCTGTTTTTT
J: TRBJ2-2
size: once
V: TRBV5-8
D: TRBD1